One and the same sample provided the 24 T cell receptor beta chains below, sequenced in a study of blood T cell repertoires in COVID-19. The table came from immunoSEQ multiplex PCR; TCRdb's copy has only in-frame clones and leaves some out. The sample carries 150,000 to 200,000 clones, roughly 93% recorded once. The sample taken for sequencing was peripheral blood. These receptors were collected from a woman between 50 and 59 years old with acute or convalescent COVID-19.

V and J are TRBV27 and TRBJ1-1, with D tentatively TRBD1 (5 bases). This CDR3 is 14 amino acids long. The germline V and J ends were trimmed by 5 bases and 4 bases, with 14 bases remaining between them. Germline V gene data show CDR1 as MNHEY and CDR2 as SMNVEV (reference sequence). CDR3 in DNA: TGTGCCAGCAGTACGGGGGGGGTGGCCACTGAAGCTTTCTTT. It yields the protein CASSTGGVATEAFF.

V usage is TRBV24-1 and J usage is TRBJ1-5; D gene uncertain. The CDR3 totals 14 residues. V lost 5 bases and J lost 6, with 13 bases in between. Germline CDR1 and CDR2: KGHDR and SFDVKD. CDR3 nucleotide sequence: TGTGCCACCAGTGGCGCGCGGTCGAGTCAGCCCCAGCATTTT. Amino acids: CATSGARSSQPQHF.

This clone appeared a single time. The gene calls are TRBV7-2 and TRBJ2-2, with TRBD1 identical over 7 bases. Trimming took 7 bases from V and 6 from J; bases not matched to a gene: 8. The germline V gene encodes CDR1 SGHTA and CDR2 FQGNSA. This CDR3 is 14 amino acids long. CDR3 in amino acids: CASIQQGVPGELFF. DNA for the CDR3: TGTGCCAGCATCCAGCAGGGGGTCCCCGGGGAGCTGTTTTTT.

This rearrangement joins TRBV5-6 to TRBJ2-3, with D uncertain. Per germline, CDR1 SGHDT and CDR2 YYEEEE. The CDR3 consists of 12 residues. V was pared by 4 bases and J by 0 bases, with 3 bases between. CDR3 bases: TGTGCCAGCAGCCTAAGCACAGATACGCAGTATTTT. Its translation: CASSLSTDTQYF.

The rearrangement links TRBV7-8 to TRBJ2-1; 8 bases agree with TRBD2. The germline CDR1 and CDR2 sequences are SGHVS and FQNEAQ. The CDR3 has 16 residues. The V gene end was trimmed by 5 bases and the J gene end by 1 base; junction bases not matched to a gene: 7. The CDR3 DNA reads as TGTGCCAGCAGCCCTCCGGGACTAGGGTCCTACAATGAGCAGTTCTTC. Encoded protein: CASSPPGLGSYNEQFF.

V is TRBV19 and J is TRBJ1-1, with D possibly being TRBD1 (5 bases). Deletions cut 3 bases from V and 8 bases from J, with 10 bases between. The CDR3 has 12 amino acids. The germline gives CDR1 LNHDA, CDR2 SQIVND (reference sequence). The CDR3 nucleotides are TGTGCCAGTAGTATCCCAGGGAGGGAAGCTTTCTTT. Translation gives CASSIPGREAFF.

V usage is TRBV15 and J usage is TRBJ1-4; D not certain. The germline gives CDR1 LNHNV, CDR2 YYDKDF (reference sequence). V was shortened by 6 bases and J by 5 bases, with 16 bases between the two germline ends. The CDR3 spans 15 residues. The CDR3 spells CATSNVGYRNEKLFF. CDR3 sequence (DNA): TGTGCCACCAGTAATGTGGGCTATCGAAATGAAAAACTGTTTTTT.

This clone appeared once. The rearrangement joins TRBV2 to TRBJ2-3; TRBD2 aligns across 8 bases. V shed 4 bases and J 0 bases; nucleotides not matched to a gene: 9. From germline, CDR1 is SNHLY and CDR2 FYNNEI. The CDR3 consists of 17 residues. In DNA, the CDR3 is TGTGCCAGCAGTGTAGAACGGTCGGGGGGGAGCACAGATACGCAGTATTTT. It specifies CASSVERSGGSTDTQYF.

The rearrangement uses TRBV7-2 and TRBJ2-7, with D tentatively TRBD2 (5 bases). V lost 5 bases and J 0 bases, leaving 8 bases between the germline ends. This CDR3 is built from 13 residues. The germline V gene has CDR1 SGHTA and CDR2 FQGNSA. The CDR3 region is CASSEAASYEQYF. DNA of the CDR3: TGTGCCAGCAGCGAAGCGGCCTCCTACGAGCAGTACTTC.

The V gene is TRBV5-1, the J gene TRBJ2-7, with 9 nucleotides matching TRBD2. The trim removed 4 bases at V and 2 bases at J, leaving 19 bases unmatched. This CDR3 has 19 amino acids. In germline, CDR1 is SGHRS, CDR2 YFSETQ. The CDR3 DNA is TGCGCCAGCAGCCAGGGGGTAGAACTAGCGGGCCTATACCCCTACGAGCAGTACTTC. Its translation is CASSQGVELAGLYPYEQYF.

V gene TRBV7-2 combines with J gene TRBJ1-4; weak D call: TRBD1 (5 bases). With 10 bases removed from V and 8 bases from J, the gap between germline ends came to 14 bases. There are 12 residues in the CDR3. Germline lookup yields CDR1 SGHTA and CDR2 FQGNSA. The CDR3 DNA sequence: TGTGCCACCGCACGGGGGGGGGAAAAACTGTTTTTT. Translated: CATARGGEKLFF.

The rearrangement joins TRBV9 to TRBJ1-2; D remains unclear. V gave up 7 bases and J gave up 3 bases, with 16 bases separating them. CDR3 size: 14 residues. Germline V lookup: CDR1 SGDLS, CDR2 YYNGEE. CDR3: CASQRAGNDYGYTF. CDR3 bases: TGTGCCAGCCAACGAGCGGGGAATGACTATGGCTACACCTTC.

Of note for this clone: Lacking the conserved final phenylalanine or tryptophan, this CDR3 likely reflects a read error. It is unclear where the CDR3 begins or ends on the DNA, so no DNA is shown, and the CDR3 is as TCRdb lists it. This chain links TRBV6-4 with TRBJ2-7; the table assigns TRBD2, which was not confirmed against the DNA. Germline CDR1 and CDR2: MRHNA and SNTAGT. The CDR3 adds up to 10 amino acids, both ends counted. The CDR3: CASSPLAGSI.

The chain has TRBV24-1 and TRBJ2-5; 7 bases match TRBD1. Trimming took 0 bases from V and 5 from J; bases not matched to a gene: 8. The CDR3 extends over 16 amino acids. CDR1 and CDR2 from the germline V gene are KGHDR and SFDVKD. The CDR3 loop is CATSDLQRGLEETQYF. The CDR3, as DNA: TGTGCCACCAGTGATTTGCAAAGGGGGCTAGAGGAGACCCAGTACTTC.

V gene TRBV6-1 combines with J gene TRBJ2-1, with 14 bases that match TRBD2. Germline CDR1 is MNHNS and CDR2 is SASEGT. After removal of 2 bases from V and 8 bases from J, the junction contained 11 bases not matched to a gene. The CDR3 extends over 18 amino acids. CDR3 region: CASSESTPGLAGVYEQFF. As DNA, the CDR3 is TGTGCCAGCAGTGAAAGTACGCCGGGACTAGCGGGAGTGTATGAGCAGTTCTTC.

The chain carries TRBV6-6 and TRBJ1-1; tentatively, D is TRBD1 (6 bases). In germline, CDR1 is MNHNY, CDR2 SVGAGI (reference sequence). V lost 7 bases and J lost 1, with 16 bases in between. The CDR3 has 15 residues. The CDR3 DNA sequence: TGTGCCAGCAAGGGGGAGGGGACAACGAACACTGAAGCTTTCTTT. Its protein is CASKGEGTTNTEAFF.

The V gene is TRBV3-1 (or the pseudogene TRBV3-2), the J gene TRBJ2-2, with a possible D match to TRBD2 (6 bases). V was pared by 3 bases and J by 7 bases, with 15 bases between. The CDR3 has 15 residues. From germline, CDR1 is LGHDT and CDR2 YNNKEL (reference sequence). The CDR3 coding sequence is TGTGCCAGCAGCCACACCGGGACTTACATCGGGGAGCTGTTTTTT. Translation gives CASSHTGTYIGELFF.

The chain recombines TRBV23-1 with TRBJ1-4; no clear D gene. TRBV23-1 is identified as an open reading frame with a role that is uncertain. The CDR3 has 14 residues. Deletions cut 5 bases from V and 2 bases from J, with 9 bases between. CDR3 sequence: CASSATPTNEKLFF. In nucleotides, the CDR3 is TGCGCCAGCAGTGCGACTCCTACTAATGAAAAACTGTTTTTT.

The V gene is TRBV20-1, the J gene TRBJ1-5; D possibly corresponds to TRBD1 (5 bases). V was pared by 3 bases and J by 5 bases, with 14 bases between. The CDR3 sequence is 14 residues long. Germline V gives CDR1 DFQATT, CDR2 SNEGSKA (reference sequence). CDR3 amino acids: CSASTGENYQPQHF. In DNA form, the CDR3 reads TGCAGTGCTAGTACGGGGGAGAATTATCAGCCCCAGCATTTT.

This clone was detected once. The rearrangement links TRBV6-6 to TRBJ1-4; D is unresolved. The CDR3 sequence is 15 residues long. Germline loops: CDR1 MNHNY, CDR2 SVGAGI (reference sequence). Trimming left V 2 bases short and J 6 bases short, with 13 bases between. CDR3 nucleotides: TGTGCCAGCAGTTACGTGGGAGGGAGGGATGAAAAACTGTTTTTT. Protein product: CASSYVGGRDEKLFF.

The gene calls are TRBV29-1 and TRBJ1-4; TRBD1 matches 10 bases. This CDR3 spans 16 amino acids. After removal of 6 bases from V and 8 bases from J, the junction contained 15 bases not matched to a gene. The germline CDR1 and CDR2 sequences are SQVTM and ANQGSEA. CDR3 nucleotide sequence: TGCAGCGTCGGAGACAGGGGGCTAGCGGGGAGAGAAAAACTGTTTTTT. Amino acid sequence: CSVGDRGLAGREKLFF.

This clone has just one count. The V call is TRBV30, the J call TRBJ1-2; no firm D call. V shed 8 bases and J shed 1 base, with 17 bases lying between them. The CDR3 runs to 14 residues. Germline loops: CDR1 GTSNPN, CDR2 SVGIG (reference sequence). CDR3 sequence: CATSEAFNNYGYTF. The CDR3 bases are TGTGCCACCTCGGAGGCTTTTAATAACTATGGCTACACCTTC. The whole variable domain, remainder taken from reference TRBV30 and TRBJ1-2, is SQTIHQWPATLVQPVGSPLSLECTVEGTSNPNLYWYRQAAGRGLQLLFYSVGIGQISSEVPQNLSASRPQDRQFILSSKKLLLSDSGFYLCATSEAFNNYGYTFGSGTRLTVV.

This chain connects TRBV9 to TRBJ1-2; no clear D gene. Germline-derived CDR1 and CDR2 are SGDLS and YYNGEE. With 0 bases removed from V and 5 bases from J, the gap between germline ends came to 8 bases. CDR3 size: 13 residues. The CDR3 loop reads CASSVEAGYGYTF. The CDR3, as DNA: TGTGCCAGCAGCGTAGAGGCAGGTTATGGCTACACCTTC.

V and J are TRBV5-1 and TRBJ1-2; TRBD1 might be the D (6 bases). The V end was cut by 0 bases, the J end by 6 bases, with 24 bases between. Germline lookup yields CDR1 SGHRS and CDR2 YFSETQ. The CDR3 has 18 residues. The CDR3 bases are TGCGCCAGCAGCTTGGGCGTCACTCATCTACAGGGCGCGGATGGCTACACCTTC. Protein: CASSLGVTHLQGADGYTF.